Below, one T cell receptor (beta chain) is given with its context. The data were taken from a study of shared clonotypes between healthy human individuals. The CDR3 spans 14 residues. Trimming removed 6 bases from V and 5 bases from J; junction bases left unmatched: 4. Germline lookup yields CDR1 SNHLY and CDR2 FYNNEI. Assay execution proceeded at the deep level. Sequencing used immunoSEQ multiplex PCR; TCRdb keeps in-frame clones, though not all of them. Of some 2,000,000 clones detected, around 95% appear once; the ten largest clones hold about 0.13%. J is TRBJ1-6 and V is TRBV2; 7 bases align to TRBD1. Sequencing was done on a sample of naive CD4+ T cells sorted from blood. Sample subset: CD45RA+ positively selected. This clonotype was sampled from a man younger than 30 in good health. CDR3 sequence (DNA): TGTGCCAGCAGGAGGGACAGCGATAATTCACCCCTCCACTTT. Residues: CASRRDSDNSPLHF.